The 4 T cell receptor beta chains in this list originate from one sample, sequenced in a study of cytomegalovirus exposure and HLA in healthy donors. The study ran its PCR with 60 Vbeta and 13 Jbeta primers. Sequencing was performed with immunoSEQ multiplex PCR; in TCRdb, only in-frame clones are kept and a portion is missing. The sample yields under 200,000 clones, around 80% seen once. The sample comprised PBMCs. Every receptor here comes from a woman younger than 30 in good health and CMV-seropositive.

This sequence joins TRBV29-1 and TRBJ1-2; possible D gene TRBD1, 6 bases. The CDR3 is made up of 12 amino acids. V lost 5 bases and J lost 4, with 11 bases in between. The germline V gene encodes CDR1 SQVTM and CDR2 ANQGSEA. CDR3 nucleotide sequence: TGCAGCGTTAACAGGGTACGCTATGGCTACACCTTC. This encodes CSVNRVRYGYTF.

The chain couples TRBV27 to TRBJ2-7; 7 bases map to TRBD1. Germline CDR1 and CDR2: MNHEY and SMNVEV (reference sequence). J was trimmed by 1 base and V by 7 bases; bases with no gene match: 7. The CDR3 has 14 amino acids. CDR3 sequence: CASKRPGQSYEQYF. The CDR3 DNA reads as TGTGCCAGCAAGCGGCCGGGACAGTCCTACGAGCAGTACTTC.

The J gene is TRBJ1-2, the V gene TRBV6-5, with 10 bases that match TRBD1. J gave up 4 bases and V 4 bases, and 3 bases lay outside the gene matches. CDR3 length equals 14 residues. Per germline, CDR1 MNHEY and CDR2 SVGAGI. The CDR3 here is CASSWDRGFYGYTF. CDR3 in DNA: TGTGCCAGCAGTTGGGACAGGGGCTTCTATGGCTACACCTTC.

This chain links TRBV9 with TRBJ1-4; D gene ambiguous. This CDR3 contains 14 residues. V was cut by 3 bases and J by 8 bases, with 14 bases left in between. From germline, CDR1 is SGDLS and CDR2 YYNGEE. This CDR3 is CASSEGGGREKLFF. The CDR3 bases are TGTGCCAGCAGCGAAGGAGGTGGGAGGGAAAAACTGTTTTTT.